Here is one T cell receptor beta chain with its context. Its binding antigen is unknown. No qualities accompany the bases; no much larger clone lies one base away. The sample comes from a study of shared T cell receptors in the human thymus (dated by TCRdb to about 2021). Study-level background: The study examined how the human thymus generates shared, self-reactive T-cell receptor alpha chains.

Preparation of the library involved the immunoSEQ multiplex PCR assay. TCRdb limited this immuneACCESS table to in-frame rearrangements with V and J called. A share of clones is missing; checked studies link under half to unresolved V genes, and the rest is unexplained. For this sample the table gives hundreds of thousands of clones, of which over 75% were detected only once. Of the sample, approximately 0.011% falls within the top ten clones. Germline trimming amounts to 6 bases on V and 2 bases on J, with 10 as the count of junction bases outside the gene matches. The CDR3 contains 15 residues, cysteine and phenylalanine counted. Only the CDR3 portion is preserved as DNA: 45 bases, with reading frame beginning at the first base. CDR1 is given as KGHSH and CDR2 as LQKENI, both from the germline V gene. The same data also contributed to another study, on human thymus T cells. The second investigation adds: In Finland, the donors were immunologically healthy infants who were having open corrective cardiac surgery for congenital heart defects. Thymus tissue was collected as surgical resects that were removed during corrective cardiac surgery. Biased V and J gene segment usage appeared to be present in both thymic and peripheral blood repertoires. The related research reported highly overlapping thymic TCR repertoires among unrelated individuals. TCR alpha and beta repertoires from roughly 8 infant thymus samples and a few related peripheral blood samples were characterized in the study. The cohort included six male and a couple of female infants, with donor ages spanning 7 to 244 days. Thymocytes were mechanically released from the tissue and were stored as pellets of about 9-33 million cells at -70 degrees C. Genomic DNA was extracted from frozen cell pellets with a QIAsymphony instrument. The immunoSEQ multiplex PCR assay was used to amplify the TCRB and TCRAD loci from a standardized amount of quality-controlled genomic DNA. The amplicons spanned the V(D)J region and were long enough to cover the CDR3 and allow V and J genes to be identified. The commercial immunoSEQ service was used to sequence amplicons on an Illumina platform. Corrections for primer bias and sequencing errors followed previously described methods, while TCRAD and TCRB definitions were based on the IMGT database. The repertoires were analysed using immunoSEQ Analyzer 3.0 and VDJTools for basic statistics, V/J segment usage, diversity estimates, rarefaction and pairwise overlap. Diversity was estimated using the Chao1, ChaoE, Efron-Thisted, Shannon and inverse Simpson indices, and was also estimated on datasets down-sampled to the size of the smallest sample. Repertoire overlap was determined by strict matching of CDR3 nucleotide sequence, V gene and J gene, and Jaccard-based multidimensional scaling clustering was applied. Thymus samples yielded on average around 800,000 unique TCRB clonotypes, compared with 80,000 to 85,000 from blood samples.

The sequence is built from TRBV18 and TRBJ2-7, with TRBD2 matching 7 junction bases. This TCR was recovered from a boy under two years old with a congenital heart defect. Donor details come from another sample of the same person, matched by shared clones. The specimen was thymocytes. The DNA is as follows: TGTGCCAGCTCGAAGGAGGGGAGGGCGGCCTACGAGCAGTACTTC. Translated, it reads CASSKEGRAAYEQYF.